This is a list of T cell receptor beta chains from one sample in a study of response to subunit inactivated influenza vaccine. TCRdb recomputed calls from the RT-PCR reads with MiXCR, one row per CDR3 protein. The table includes over 150,000 distinct CDR3 sequences, about a tenth detected once. The material was non-naive T cells sorted from PBMCs, obtained 40 to 50 days after vaccination. These receptors came from a man aged 50-59 years who received an inactivated influenza vaccine. Both conserved end residues are part of each CDR3. D genes are given only for firm matches. Expanded clones get a size class; other rows say once, few or many, or leave the size out.

v_call,d_call,clone_size,j_call,cdr3_aa,cdr3_nt
TRBV30,NA,few,TRBJ2-3,CAWSVFFSTDTQYF,TGTGCCTGGAGTGTATTCTTCAGCACAGATACGCAGTATTTT
TRBV5-1,TRBD1,NA,TRBJ1-5,CASSLVPGQGIQPQHF,TGCGCCAGCAGCTTGGTTCCGGGACAGGGGATTCAGCCCCAGCATTTT
TRBV20-1,NA,few,TRBJ2-1,CSARAAGRLYNEQFF,TGCAGTGCTAGGGCTGCAGGCCGACTATACAATGAGCAGTTCTTC
TRBV27,NA,NA,TRBJ2-7,CARSLGSYEQYF,TGTGCCAGGTCCCTGGGAAGTTACGAGCAGTACTTC
TRBV18,NA,few,TRBJ1-4,CASSPEILRGEKLFF,TGTGCCAGCTCACCTGAGATCCTCCGGGGTGAAAAACTGTTTTTT
TRBV5-1,NA,few,TRBJ2-7,CASSLTDSYEQYF,TGCGCCAGCAGCTTGACAGACTCCTACGAGCAGTACTTC
TRBV3-1,NA,many,TRBJ2-7,CASSHSTGTRYEQYF,TGTGCCAGCAGCCATTCAACCGGGACCCGATACGAGCAGTACTTC
TRBV5-6,NA,NA,TRBJ2-6,CASTPPSGANVLTF,TGTGCCTCGACGCCCCCCTCTGGGGCCAACGTCCTGACTTTC
TRBV6-5,TRBD1,many,TRBJ2-7,CASSFDRGSEQYF,TGTGCCAGCAGTTTCGACAGGGGCTCCGAGCAGTACTTC
TRBV2,NA,NA,TRBJ2-1,CATVPSEHYNEQFF,TGTGCCACCGTACCTAGCGAACACTACAATGAGCAGTTCTTC
TRBV5-1,NA,few,TRBJ2-5,CASSPGTDVETQYF,TGCGCCAGCAGCCCCGGGACCGACGTGGAGACCCAGTACTTC
TRBV4-3,NA,NA,TRBJ1-5,CASSQDDRRERGQPQHF,TGCGCCAGCAGCCAAGATGATAGAAGGGAGCGTGGACAGCCCCAGCATTTT
TRBV5-1,TRBD1,many,TRBJ1-1,CASSFSGTGRTEAFF,TGCGCCAGCAGCTTTTCCGGGACAGGGAGAACTGAAGCTTTCTTT
TRBV12-3/TRBV12-4,NA,many,TRBJ2-7,CASSPPGGVYEQYF,TGTGCCAGCAGTCCCCCCGGGGGAGTGTACGAGCAGTACTTC
TRBV6-6,NA,NA,TRBJ2-5,CATGPQETQYF,TGTGCTACAGGACCACAAGAGACCCAGTACTTC
TRBV18,NA,few,TRBJ2-3,CASSPAGTLATDTQYF,TGTGCCAGCTCACCCGCGGGAACCCTCGCCACAGATACGCAGTATTTT
TRBV28,NA,many,TRBJ2-7,CASSFLLGTYEQYF,TGTGCCAGCAGTTTTCTTCTTGGAACCTACGAGCAGTACTTC
TRBV11-2,TRBD1,many,TRBJ1-2,CASSLLRGRTDYGYTF,TGTGCCAGCAGCTTACTGAGGGGGCGCACAGACTATGGCTACACCTTC
TRBV5-1,TRBD1,many,TRBJ2-4,CASSPGQGQNIQYF,TGCGCCAGCAGCCCGGGACAGGGGCAAAACATTCAGTACTTC
TRBV28,TRBD1,NA,TRBJ2-1,CASGQGSTYNEQFF,TGTGCCAGCGGACAGGGGAGCACCTACAATGAGCAGTTCTTC
TRBV20-1,NA,few,TRBJ1-5,CSARSGRDHQPQHF,TGCAGTGCTAGAAGTGGCCGGGACCATCAGCCCCAGCATTTT
TRBV2,NA,few,TRBJ1-4,CASSVLQGVNEKLFF,TGTGCCAGCAGTGTTTTGCAGGGAGTTAATGAAAAACTGTTTTTT
TRBV9,NA,many,TRBJ2-5,CASNRVEETQYF,TGTGCCAGCAATCGCGTAGAAGAGACCCAGTACTTC
TRBV6-6,NA,many,TRBJ1-2,CASSSDSNYGYTF,TGTGCCAGCAGTTCGGACAGTAACTATGGCTACACCTTC
TRBV20-1,NA,many,TRBJ1-6,CSARAPAGRNSPLHF,TGCAGTGCTAGAGCGCCGGCAGGCCGGAATTCACCCCTCCACTTT
TRBV28,NA,few,TRBJ1-1,CASSLFQDLAAFF,TGTGCCAGCAGTTTATTCCAGGACCTGGCGGCTTTCTTT
TRBV12-3/TRBV12-4,TRBD1,many,TRBJ2-5,CASSSGTGQETQYF,TGTGCCAGCAGCTCCGGGACAGGACAAGAGACCCAGTACTTC
TRBV7-2,TRBD2,many,TRBJ2-7,CASSLGGRAYEQYF,TGTGCCAGCAGCTTAGGTGGGAGGGCCTACGAGCAGTACTTC
TRBV7-9,NA,many,TRBJ1-4,CASSLVLQGEVFF,TGTGCCAGCAGCTTAGTGCTCCAGGGAGAAGTGTTTTTT
TRBV19,NA,NA,TRBJ1-5,CASSRQVTNQPQHF,TGTGCCAGTAGTCGGCAGGTGACTAATCAGCCCCAGCATTTT
TRBV7-9,NA,few,TRBJ2-7,CASSLAGNSYEQYF,TGTGCCAGCAGCTTAGCGGGGAACTCCTACGAGCAGTACTTC
TRBV11-2,TRBD2,few,TRBJ2-1,CASSYLAGESNEQFF,TGTGCCAGCAGCTATCTAGCGGGAGAAAGCAATGAGCAGTTCTTC
TRBV7-8,NA,many,TRBJ1-5,CASSFSTGKPQHF,TGTGCCAGCAGCTTCTCTACGGGAAAGCCCCAGCATTTT
TRBV20-1,TRBD1,NA,TRBJ1-4,CSAYRGGLGELFF,TGCAGTGCTTACAGGGGAGGGTTGGGAGAACTGTTTTTT
TRBV7-7,NA,NA,TRBJ2-1,CASSTGRGRYNEQFF,TGTGCCAGCAGCACGGGAAGGGGGAGGTATAATGAGCAGTTCTTC
TRBV4-3,TRBD1,NA,TRBJ2-7,CASSQLTGGGEQYF,TGCGCCAGCAGCCAACTGACAGGGGGAGGCGAGCAGTACTTC
TRBV7-9,NA,NA,TRBJ2-3,CASSRVSGQYF,TGTGCCAGCAGCCGGGTCAGCGGGCAGTATTTT
TRBV4-3,TRBD2,many,TRBJ2-7,CASSQDPIAGVMSYEQYF,TGCGCCAGCAGCCAAGATCCTATAGCGGGAGTGATGTCCTACGAGCAGTACTTC
TRBV13,NA,few,TRBJ1-3,CASSYGSGNTIYF,TGTGCCAGCAGCTATGGGTCTGGAAACACCATATATTTT
TRBV7-2,NA,NA,TRBJ2-2,CASSLGPAGELFF,TGTGCCAGCAGCTTAGGGCCGGCCGGGGAGCTGTTTTTT